A selection of T cell receptor beta chains follows, all from one sample in a study of glioma-infiltrating T cells after dendritic cell vaccination. Profiled with immunoSEQ multiplex PCR; TCRdb holds only in-frame clones, not every one. The sample has just over 95,000 clones; about 80% are singletons. Sequenced material: blood, taken before dendritic cell vaccination. The receptors were gathered from a human donor with glioblastoma. The CDR3 runs from the conserved cysteine through the conserved F or W.

>15|TRBV28|TRBJ2-7
CASSFRTGAFDEQYF
>15|TRBV7-3|TRBJ2-1
CASSLTRGSYNEQFF
>15|TRBV28|TRBJ2-3
CASSLLAGSTDTQYF
>15|TRBV15|TRBJ1-2
CATSRDDAPGYRYTF
>15|TRBV7-8|TRBJ2-7
CASSPPGIQNYEQYF
>12|TRBV18|TRBJ1-2
CASSPGGDGYTF
>15|TRBV7-3|TRBJ2-7
CASSLGPGPRHEQYF
>16|TRBV4-1|TRBJ2-2
CASSYSGGGRTGELFF
>14|TRBV9|TRBJ1-2
CASSVAAGFYGYTF
>14|TRBV28|TRBJ2-7
CASSLRGWSYEQYF
>16|TRBV5-6|TRBJ2-3
CASSLGGTGFADTQYF
>13|TRBV2|TRBJ2-7
CASSDDREYEQYF
>11|TRBV11-2|TRBJ2-7
CASSLHYEQYF
>14|TRBV18|TRBJ1-5
CASSPLGGGQPQHF
>15|TRBV25-1|TRBJ2-7
CASSEAGPSTYEQYF
>15|TRBV30|TRBJ1-4
CAWGALGQSNEKLFF
>16|TRBV11-3|TRBJ2-2
CASSLHGTGDTGELFF
>19|TRBV28|TRBJ2-1
CASRRNPGLAGIFYNEQFF
>15|TRBV7-9|TRBJ2-7
CASSTLQGRDYEQYF
>14|TRBV19|TRBJ1-2
CASSTGQGNYGYTF
>14|TRBV7-6|TRBJ2-1
CASSWGGGANEQFF
>14|TRBV6-1|TRBJ1-1
CASSTTAGNTEAFF
>13|TRBV9|TRBJ1-2
CASSVSVTYGYTF
>16|TRBV7-3|TRBJ2-3
CASSSGLAGGTDTQYF
>13|TRBV14|TRBJ1-2
CASSPITGIGYTF
>16|TRBV7-8|TRBJ1-5
CASSLEGGGINQPQHF
>15|TRBV6-1|TRBJ1-1
CASRDRGFMNTEAFF
>13|TRBV28|TRBJ1-1
CASSRGFDTEAFF
>12|TRBV30|TRBJ1-4
CACMLGGEKLFF
>14|TRBV11-2|TRBJ1-3
CASSPNRVGNTIYF
>20|TRBV19|TRBJ2-6
CASSIASFGTGSSGANVLTF
>13|TRBV5-1|TRBJ2-5
CASSPRVGETQYF
>14|TRBV6-1|TRBJ2-7
CASSSRRGRYEQYF
>16|TRBV6-4|TRBJ1-5
CASSDSGRGRDQPQHF
>15|TRBV6-1|TRBJ1-2
CASRRDRSPNYGYTF
>15|TRBV7-2|TRBJ2-7
CASSFSGGVSYEQYF
>13|TRBV11-3|TRBJ1-3
CASSLDRGNTIYF
>13|TRBV11-3|TRBJ1-1
CASSFKRNTEAFF
>13|TRBV2|NA
CASSSRVAYEQYF
>11|TRBV19|TRBJ1-4
CASRTGQGLFF
>15|TRBV6-1|TRBJ2-7
CASSGRTGRSGEQYF
>15|TRBV6-5|TRBJ1-4
CASSYNMWTNEKLFF
>13|TRBV10-1|TRBJ2-7
CASSRDRAYEQYF
>15|TRBV30|TRBJ2-3
CAWSLPSDNTDTQYF